This TCR beta chain is from a study of blood T cell repertoires in COVID-19. Turning to the study itself: There were acute and convalescent COVID-19 samples, and they came from the United States, Italy and Spain. PBMCs, B-cell-depleted T cells, or T cells were the source of the cDNA or gDNA that made up the material.

Here immunoSEQ multiplex PCR was the method, and the copy in TCRdb shows in-frame clones only, minus some. The sample records over 150,000 clones, about four fifths being singletons. Trimming pared 2 bases from V and 7 bases from J, leaving 14 bases between. The CDR3 covers 14 residues. Germline CDR1 is SGHAT and CDR2 is FQNNGV. This receptor was obtained from a woman at least 80 years old with active or convalescent COVID-19. Sequences were obtained from peripheral blood. The gene calls are TRBV11-2 and TRBJ1-2, with D maybe TRBD1 (5 bases). The CDR3 DNA reads as TGTGCCAGCAGCTTAAACACGGGGGACGGTGGCTACACCTTC. This codes for CASSLNTGDGGYTF.